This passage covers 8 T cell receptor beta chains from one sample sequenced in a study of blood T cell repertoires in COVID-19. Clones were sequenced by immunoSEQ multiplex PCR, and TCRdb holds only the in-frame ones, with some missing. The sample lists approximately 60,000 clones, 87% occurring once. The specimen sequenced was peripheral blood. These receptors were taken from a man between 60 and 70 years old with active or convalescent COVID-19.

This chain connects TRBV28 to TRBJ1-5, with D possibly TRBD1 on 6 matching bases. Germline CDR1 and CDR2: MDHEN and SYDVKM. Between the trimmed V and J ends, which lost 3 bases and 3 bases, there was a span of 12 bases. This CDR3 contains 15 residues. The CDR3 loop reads CASSFPGQLNQPQHF. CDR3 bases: TGTGCCAGCAGTTTCCCGGGACAACTCAATCAGCCCCAGCATTTT.

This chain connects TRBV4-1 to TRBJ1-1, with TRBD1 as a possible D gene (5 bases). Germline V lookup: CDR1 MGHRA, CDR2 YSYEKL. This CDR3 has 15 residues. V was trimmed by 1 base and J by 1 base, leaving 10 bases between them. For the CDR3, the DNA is TGCGCCAGCAGCCAAGGCGGTCAGGGGAACACTGAAGCTTTCTTT. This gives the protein CASSQGGQGNTEAFF.

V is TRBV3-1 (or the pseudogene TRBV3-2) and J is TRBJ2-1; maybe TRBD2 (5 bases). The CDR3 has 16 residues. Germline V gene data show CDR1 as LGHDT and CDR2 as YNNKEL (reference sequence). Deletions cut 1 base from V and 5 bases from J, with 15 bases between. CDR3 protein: CASSQVLTTGNNEQFF. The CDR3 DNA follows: TGTGCCAGCAGCCAAGTCCTCACTACGGGGAACAATGAGCAGTTCTTC.

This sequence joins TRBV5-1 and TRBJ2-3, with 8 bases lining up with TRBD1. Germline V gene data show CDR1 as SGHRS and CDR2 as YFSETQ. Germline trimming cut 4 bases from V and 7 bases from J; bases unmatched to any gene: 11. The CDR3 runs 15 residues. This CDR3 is CASSDPGQVLNTQYF. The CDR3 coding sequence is TGCGCCAGCAGCGATCCGGGACAGGTGCTAAATACGCAGTATTTT.

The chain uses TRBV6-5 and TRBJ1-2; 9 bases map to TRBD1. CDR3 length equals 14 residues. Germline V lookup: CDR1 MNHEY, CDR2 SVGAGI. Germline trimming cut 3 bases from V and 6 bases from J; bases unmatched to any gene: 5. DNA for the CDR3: TGTGCCAGCAGTTATTCGCGGACAGGGGATGGCTACACCTTC. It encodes CASSYSRTGDGYTF.

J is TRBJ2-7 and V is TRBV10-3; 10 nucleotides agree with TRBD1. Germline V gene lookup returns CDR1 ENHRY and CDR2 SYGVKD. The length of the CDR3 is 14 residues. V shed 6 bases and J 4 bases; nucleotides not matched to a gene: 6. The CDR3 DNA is TGTGCCATCAGGGGGGACAGGGGACTTTACGAGCAGTACTTC. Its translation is CAIRGDRGLYEQYF.

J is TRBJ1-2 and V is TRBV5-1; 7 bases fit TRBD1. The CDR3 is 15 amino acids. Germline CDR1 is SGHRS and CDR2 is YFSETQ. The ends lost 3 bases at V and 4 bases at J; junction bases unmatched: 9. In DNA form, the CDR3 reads TGCGCCAGCAGCTCCGGACAGGAACGCGGCTATGGCTACACCTTC. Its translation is CASSSGQERGYGYTF.

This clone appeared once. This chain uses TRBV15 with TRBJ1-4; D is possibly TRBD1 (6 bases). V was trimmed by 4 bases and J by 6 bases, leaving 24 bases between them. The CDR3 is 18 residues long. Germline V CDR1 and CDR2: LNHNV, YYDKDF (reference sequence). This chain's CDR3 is CATSKRRQVNVRDEKLFF. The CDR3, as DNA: TGTGCCACCAGCAAAAGGCGACAGGTCAACGTCCGTGATGAAAAACTGTTTTTT.